Given below is one TCR beta chain in context. Germline lookup yields CDR1 KGHSH and CDR2 LQKENI. The CDR3 runs to 15 residues. With 3 bases removed from V and 4 bases from J, the gap between germline ends came to 15 bases. This entry is derived from a study of T cells in Graves' hyperthyroidism and ophthalmopathy. The investigators amplified TCR beta CDR3 regions from RNA transcripts. HTBI primers drove first-round RT-PCR of the TCR CDR3. Using its own MiXCR run on the multiplex PCR reads, TCRdb lists one record per CDR3 protein. Of around 690,000 distinct CDR3 sequences in the sample, 17% are singletons; the top ten hold roughly 16%.

The TCR was taken from a man aged 50 to 60 with Graves' hyperthyroidism. Sequencing used blood. This rearrangement joins TRBV18 to TRBJ2-5, with D maybe TRBD2 (7 bases). This chain's CDR3 is CASSPRSRGAETQYF. In nucleotides, the CDR3 is TGTGCCAGCTCACCCCGGTCCCGGGGGGCAGAGACCCAGTACTTC.